This is a list of T cell receptor beta chains from one sample in a study of OX40 agonist ivuxolimab in advanced cancers. Assay: immunoSEQ multiplex PCR; the TCRdb copy retains only in-frame clones and omits some. This repertoire shows 60,000 to 65,000 clones, around 80% found once; its top ten account for over 2%. The sequences come from CD4+ or CD8+ T cells sorted from blood, collected in a trial of the OX40 agonist ivuxolimab. These receptors were obtained from an adult with an advanced solid tumor such as melanoma, head and neck, liver or kidney cancer. CDR3s include the opening cysteine and the closing phenylalanine or tryptophan. A D gene is named only where the DNA matches it firmly. Clone sizes are given selectively: once, few, many, or a class where the clone is expanded.

TRBV5-8	TRBJ2-2	-	-	CASSQGRKNTGELFF	TGTGCCAGCAGCCAGGGACGGAAGAACACCGGGGAGCTGTTTTTT
TRBV18	TRBJ1-3	TRBD1	-	CASSPTGGPGNTIYF	TGTGCCAGCTCACCAACAGGGGGCCCTGGAAACACCATATATTTT
TRBV2	TRBJ1-1	TRBD1	-	CASKPGTGRTEAFF	TGTGCCAGCAAACCCGGGACAGGGCGCACTGAAGCTTTCTTT
TRBV2	TRBJ2-5	-	-	CASSERPGRTQYF	TGTGCCAGCAGTGAGCGGCCCGGGCGGACCCAGTACTTC
TRBV6-7	TRBJ2-1	TRBD2	-	CASSYALRGGALFHEQFF	TGTGCCAGCAGTTACGCGTTGCGGGGGGGGGCACTGTTCCATGAGCAGTTCTTC
TRBV5-4	TRBJ2-4	-	-	CASSAPSRNIQYF	TGTGCCAGCAGCGCGCCTTCTAGAAACATTCAGTACTTC
TRBV2	TRBJ2-1	TRBD1	-	CASSDASGGYNEQFF	TGTGCCAGCAGTGATGCGTCAGGGGGATACAATGAGCAGTTCTTC
TRBV30	TRBJ2-1	-	-	CAWSLGGGGNEQFF	TGTGCCTGGAGTCTCGGAGGGGGGGGGAACGAGCAGTTCTTC
TRBV11-2	TRBJ2-7	-	-	CASSLNLASPIYEQYF	TGTGCCAGCAGCTTAAATTTGGCTTCACCAATCTACGAGCAGTACTTC
TRBV4-2	TRBJ2-3	-	-	CASSQEGGLSKPQNTDTQYF	TGTGCCAGCAGCCAAGAAGGGGGACTGTCAAAACCGCAAAACACAGATACGCAGTATTTT
TRBV12-1	TRBJ2-5	-	-	CASSFDRDQETQYF	TGTGCCAGCAGCTTCGACAGGGACCAAGAGACCCAGTACTTC
TRBV5-1	TRBJ2-5	TRBD2	-	CASSFSGGAPETQYF	TGCGCCAGCAGCTTTAGCGGGGGGGCTCCAGAGACCCAGTACTTC
TRBV18	TRBJ2-1	-	-	CASSPRTGGSYNEQFF	TGTGCCAGCTCACCACGGACGGGCGGCTCCTACAATGAGCAGTTCTTC
TRBV20-1	TRBJ2-1	-	-	CSARPGHEQFF	TGCAGTGCTAGACCGGGACACGAGCAGTTCTTC
TRBV6-5	TRBJ1-2	-	-	CASTLRGAVYGYTF	TGTGCCAGCACCCTGCGGGGCGCGGTATACGGCTACACCTTC
TRBV9	TRBJ2-2	-	-	CASSVSTGNTGELFF	TGTGCCAGCAGCGTTTCGACGGGTAACACCGGGGAGCTGTTTTTT
TRBV2	TRBJ1-1	TRBD1	-	CATTPGRPGLGTDTEAFF	TGTGCCACCACCCCCGGGAGACCTGGACTGGGGACAGACACTGAAGCTTTCTTT
TRBV11-2	TRBJ1-5	-	-	CASSPIKGINQPQHF	TGTGCCAGCAGCCCTATCAAGGGTATCAATCAGCCCCAGCATTTT
TRBV29-1	TRBJ2-1	-	-	CSVEGSINEQFF	TGCAGCGTTGAGGGTTCTATCAATGAGCAGTTCTTC
TRBV7-9	TRBJ1-2	-	-	CASNFPGASGYTF	TGTGCCAGCAACTTTCCGGGGGCCAGTGGCTACACCTTC
TRBV30	TRBJ2-7	-	few	CAWSRIGGSSYEQYF	TGTGCCTGGAGTCGAATAGGAGGGTCCTCCTACGAGCAGTACTTC
TRBV21-1	TRBJ1-2	-	-	CASICPDRYYGYTF	TGTGCCAGCATCTGTCCGGACAGGTACTATGGCTACACCTTC
TRBV5-1	TRBJ2-2	-	-	CASSLGGLGANTGELFF	TGCGCCAGCAGCTTAGGGGGGCTTGGGGCGAACACCGGGGAGCTGTTTTTT
TRBV6-5	TRBJ2-3	-	-	CASSYSGASADTQYF	TGTGCCAGCAGTTACTCAGGGGCAAGTGCAGATACGCAGTATTTT
TRBV19	TRBJ1-1	TRBD1	-	CASSKTDGTGYSNTEAFF	TGTGCCAGTAGTAAAACCGATGGGACAGGATATTCGAACACTGAAGCTTTCTTT
TRBV5-5	TRBJ1-6	-	-	CASSLLPDSEASPLHF	TGTGCCAGCAGCTTACTACCGGACAGTGAGGCTTCACCCCTCCACTTT
TRBV9	TRBJ1-1	-	-	CASSAPGLNTEAFF	TGTGCCAGCAGCGCCCCAGGGTTAAACACTGAAGCTTTCTTT
TRBV5-4	TRBJ2-7	TRBD2	-	CASRLQLAVSYEQYF	TGTGCCAGCAGACTACAACTAGCGGTATCCTACGAGCAGTACTTC
TRBV4-2	TRBJ2-5	-	-	CASSPKGVEETQYF	TGTGCCAGCAGCCCGAAGGGGGTCGAAGAGACCCAGTACTTC
TRBV5-6	TRBJ2-1	TRBD2	once	CASSLLLAGWDNEQFF	TGTGCCAGCAGCTTACTCCTAGCGGGGTGGGACAATGAGCAGTTCTTC
TRBV9	TRBJ1-2	-	once	CASSVDAGDGDYGYTF	TGTGCCAGCAGCGTAGATGCAGGGGACGGCGACTATGGCTACACCTTC
TRBV9	TRBJ2-2	-	-	CASSPLGGIGELFF	TGTGCCAGCAGCCCCCTCGGGGGCATCGGGGAGCTGTTTTTT
TRBV7-2	TRBJ2-2	-	-	CASRSRLRAGELFF	TGTGCCAGCAGATCCAGACTGAGGGCCGGGGAGCTGTTTTTT
TRBV6-5	TRBJ2-7	TRBD2	-	CASSYSTRTRSREQYF	TGTGCCAGCAGTTACTCGACTAGGACTAGAAGTCGCGAGCAGTACTTC
TRBV14	TRBJ2-1	-	-	CASSQVGVVRPQQFF	TGTGCCAGCAGCCAAGTCGGGGTAGTCCGACCCCAGCAGTTCTTC
TRBV15	TRBJ2-1	-	-	CATRRDTYNEQFF	TGTGCCACCAGGCGGGACACCTACAATGAGCAGTTCTTC
TRBV15	TRBJ2-2	-	-	CATTRRGTGELFF	TGTGCCACCACCCGACGAGGTACCGGGGAGCTGTTTTTT
TRBV5-5	TRBJ2-1	-	once	CASSLWQGGFYNEQFF	TGTGCCAGCAGCTTGTGGCAGGGGGGTTTCTACAATGAGCAGTTCTTC
TRBV10-3	TRBJ1-2	TRBD1	few	CAISESDRANYGYTF	TGTGCCATCAGTGAGTCGGACAGGGCGAACTATGGCTACACCTTC
TRBV30	TRBJ2-7	-	-	CACQSRTGHSYEQYF	TGTGCCTGTCAATCCCGGACGGGACACTCCTACGAGCAGTACTTC
TRBV9	TRBJ2-2	-	-	CASSELSNTGELFF	TGTGCCAGCAGTGAGTTATCCAACACCGGGGAGCTGTTTTTT
TRBV6-4	TRBJ1-2	TRBD1	-	CASSDFNRGGGYTF	TGTGCCAGCAGTGACTTCAACAGGGGAGGGGGCTACACCTTC
TRBV19	TRBJ1-1	TRBD1	-	CASIVTGGWGTEAFF	TGTGCCAGTATCGTGACAGGGGGCTGGGGCACTGAAGCTTTCTTT
TRBV18	TRBJ1-2	-	-	CASSQGQVYGYTF	TGTGCCAGCTCACAGGGACAAGTCTATGGCTACACCTTC
TRBV29-1	TRBJ1-3	-	-	CSVNSGDTIYF	TGCAGCGTTAACTCAGGAGACACCATATATTTT
TRBV21-1	TRBJ1-2	-	-	CASSKALILSGDPISPHLYGYTF	TGTGCCAGCAGCAAAGCGCTTATTTTGTCTGGGGACCCCATTTCACCCCACCTCTATGGCTACACCTTC
TRBV9	TRBJ2-2	-	-	CASSGFRVGELFF	TGTGCCAGCAGCGGATTCAGGGTTGGGGAGCTGTTTTTT